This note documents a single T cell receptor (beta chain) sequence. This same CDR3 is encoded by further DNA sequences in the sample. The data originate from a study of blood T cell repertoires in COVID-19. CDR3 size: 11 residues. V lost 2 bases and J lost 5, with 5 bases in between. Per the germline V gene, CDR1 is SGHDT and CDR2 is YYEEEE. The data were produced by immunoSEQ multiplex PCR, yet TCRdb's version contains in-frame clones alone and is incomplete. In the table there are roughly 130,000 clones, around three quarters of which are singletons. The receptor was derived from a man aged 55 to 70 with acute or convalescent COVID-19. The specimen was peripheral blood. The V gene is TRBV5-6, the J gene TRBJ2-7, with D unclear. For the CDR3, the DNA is TGTGCCAGCAGCTTTAACAACGAGCAGTACTTC. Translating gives CASSFNNEQYF.